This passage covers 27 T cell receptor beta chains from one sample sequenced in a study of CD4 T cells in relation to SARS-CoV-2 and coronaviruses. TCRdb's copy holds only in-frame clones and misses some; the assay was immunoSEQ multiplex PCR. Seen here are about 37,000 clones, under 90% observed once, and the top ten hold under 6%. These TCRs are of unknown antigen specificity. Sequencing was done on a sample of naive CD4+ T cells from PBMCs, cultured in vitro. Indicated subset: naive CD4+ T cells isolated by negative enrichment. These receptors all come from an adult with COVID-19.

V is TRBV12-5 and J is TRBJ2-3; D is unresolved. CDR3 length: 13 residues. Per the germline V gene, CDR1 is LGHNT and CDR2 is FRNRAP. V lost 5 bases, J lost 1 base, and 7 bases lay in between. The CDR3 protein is CASGKSGTDTQYF. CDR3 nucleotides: TGTGCTAGTGGTAAAAGCGGCACAGATACGCAGTATTTT.

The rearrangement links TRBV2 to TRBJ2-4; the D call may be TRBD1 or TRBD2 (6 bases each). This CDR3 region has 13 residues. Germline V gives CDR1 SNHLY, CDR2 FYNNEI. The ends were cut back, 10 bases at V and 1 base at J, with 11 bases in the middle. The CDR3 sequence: CATLGGAKNIQYF. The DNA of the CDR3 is TGTGCCACTTTAGGGGGGGCCAAAAACATTCAGTACTTC.

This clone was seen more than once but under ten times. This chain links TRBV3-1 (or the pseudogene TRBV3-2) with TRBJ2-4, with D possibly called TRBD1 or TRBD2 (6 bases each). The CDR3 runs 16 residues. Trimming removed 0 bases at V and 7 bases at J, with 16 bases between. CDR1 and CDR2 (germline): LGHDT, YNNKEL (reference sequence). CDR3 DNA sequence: TGTGCCAGCAGCCAAGATGCAGCGAGAGGGGGGAACATTCAGTACTTC. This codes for CASSQDAARGGNIQYF.

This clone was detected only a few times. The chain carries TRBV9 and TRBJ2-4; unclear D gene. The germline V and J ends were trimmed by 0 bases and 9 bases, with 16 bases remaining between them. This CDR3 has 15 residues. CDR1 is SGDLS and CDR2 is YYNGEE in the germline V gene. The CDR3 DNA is TGTGCCAGCAGCGTAGGATCTAGTGTTGTCGGCATTCAGTACTTC. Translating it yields CASSVGSSVVGIQYF. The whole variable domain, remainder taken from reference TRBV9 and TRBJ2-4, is DSGVTQTPKHLITATGQRVTLRCSPRSGDLSVYWYQQSLDQGLQFLIQYYNGEERAKGNILERFSAQQFPDLHSELNLSSLELGDSALYFCASSVGSSVVGIQYFGAGTRLSVL.

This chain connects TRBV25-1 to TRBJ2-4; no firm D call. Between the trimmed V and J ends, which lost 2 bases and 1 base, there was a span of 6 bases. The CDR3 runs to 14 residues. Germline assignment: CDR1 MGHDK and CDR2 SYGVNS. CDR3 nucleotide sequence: TGTGCCAGCAGTGAAGCCGGGGCCAAAAACATTCAGTACTTC. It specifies CASSEAGAKNIQYF.

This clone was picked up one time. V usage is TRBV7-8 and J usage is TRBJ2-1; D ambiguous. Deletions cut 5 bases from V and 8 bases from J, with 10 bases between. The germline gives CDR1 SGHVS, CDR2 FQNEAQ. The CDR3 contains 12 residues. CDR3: CASSPLKDEQFF. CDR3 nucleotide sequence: TGTGCCAGCAGCCCGCTTAAGGATGAGCAGTTCTTC.

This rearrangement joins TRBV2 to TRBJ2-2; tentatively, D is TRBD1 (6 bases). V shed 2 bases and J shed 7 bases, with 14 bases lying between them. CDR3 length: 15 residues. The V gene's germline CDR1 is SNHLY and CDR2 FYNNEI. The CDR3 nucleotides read TGTGCCAGCAGTGAAAGGGGGACGACTATCGGGGAGCTGTTTTTT. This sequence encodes CASSERGTTIGELFF. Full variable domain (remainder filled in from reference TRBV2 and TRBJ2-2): EPEVTQTPSHQVTQMGQEVILRCVPISNHLYFYWYRQILGQKVEFLVSFYNNEISEKSEIFDDQFSVERPDGSNFTLKIRSTKLEDSAMYFCASSERGTTIGELFFGEGSRLTVL.

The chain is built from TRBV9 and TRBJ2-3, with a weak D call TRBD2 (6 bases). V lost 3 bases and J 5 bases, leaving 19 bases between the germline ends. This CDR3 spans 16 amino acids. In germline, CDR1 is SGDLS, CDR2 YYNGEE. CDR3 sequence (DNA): TGTGCCAGCAGCGGCCGGGGAGGACAATCTCGAGATACGCAGTATTTT. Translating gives CASSGRGGQSRDTQYF.

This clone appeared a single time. For the CDR3, the DNA is TGTGCCAGCAGCCCCCAGACTGGGATTCGTGCCAACGTCCTGACTTTC. This sequence encodes CASSPQTGIRANVLTF. The chain employs TRBV6-6 and TRBJ2-6; no clear D gene. Trimming removed 6 bases from V and 7 bases from J, with 19 bases in between. The length of the CDR3 is 16 residues. CDR1 and CDR2 from the germline V gene are MNHNY and SVGAGI (reference sequence).

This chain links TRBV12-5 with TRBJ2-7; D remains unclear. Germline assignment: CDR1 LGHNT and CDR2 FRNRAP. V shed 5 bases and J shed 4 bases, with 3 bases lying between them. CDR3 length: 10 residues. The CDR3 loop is CASGIYEQYF. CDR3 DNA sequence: TGTGCTAGTGGTATATACGAGCAGTACTTC.

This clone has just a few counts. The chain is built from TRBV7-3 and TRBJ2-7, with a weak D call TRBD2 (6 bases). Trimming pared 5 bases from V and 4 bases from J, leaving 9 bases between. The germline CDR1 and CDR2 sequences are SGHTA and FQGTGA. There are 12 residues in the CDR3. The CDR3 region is CASSRGTYEQYF. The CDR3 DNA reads TGTGCCAGCAGCCGCGGGACTTACGAGCAGTACTTC. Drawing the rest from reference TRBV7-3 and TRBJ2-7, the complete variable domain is GAGVSQTPSNKVTEKGKYVELRCDPISGHTALYWYRQSLGQGPEFLIYFQGTGAADDSGLPNDRFFAVRPEGSVSTLKIQRTERGDSAVYLCASSRGTYEQYFGPGTRLTVT.

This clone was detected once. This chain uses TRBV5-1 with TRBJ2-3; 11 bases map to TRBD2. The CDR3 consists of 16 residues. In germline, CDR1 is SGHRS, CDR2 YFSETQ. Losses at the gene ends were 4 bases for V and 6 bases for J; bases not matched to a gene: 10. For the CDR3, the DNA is TGCGCCAGCAGCGCAACACTAGCGGGAGCGGGGGATACGCAGTATTTT. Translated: CASSATLAGAGDTQYF. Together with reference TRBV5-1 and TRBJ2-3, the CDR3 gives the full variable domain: KAGVTQTPRYLIKTRGQQVTLSCSPISGHRSVSWYQQTPGQGLQFLFEYFSETQRNKGNFPGRFSGRQFSNSRSEMNVSTLELGDSALYLCASSATLAGAGDTQYFGPGTRLTVL.

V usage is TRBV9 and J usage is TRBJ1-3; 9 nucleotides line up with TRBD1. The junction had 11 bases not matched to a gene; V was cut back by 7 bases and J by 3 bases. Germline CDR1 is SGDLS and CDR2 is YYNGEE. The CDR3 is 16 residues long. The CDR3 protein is CASSRGGTGFGNTIYF. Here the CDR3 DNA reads TGTGCCAGCTCCCGTGGGGGGACAGGGTTTGGAAACACCATATATTTT. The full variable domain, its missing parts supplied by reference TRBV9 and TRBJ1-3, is DSGVTQTPKHLITATGQRVTLRCSPRSGDLSVYWYQQSLDQGLQFLIQYYNGEERAKGNILERFSAQQFPDLHSELNLSSLELGDSALYFCASSRGGTGFGNTIYFGEGSWLTVV.

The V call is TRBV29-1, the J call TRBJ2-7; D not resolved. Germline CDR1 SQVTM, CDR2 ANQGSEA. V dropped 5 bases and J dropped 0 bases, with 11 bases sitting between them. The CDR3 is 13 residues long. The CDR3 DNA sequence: TGCAGCGTTCTGACACGGAGCTCCTACGAGCAGTACTTC. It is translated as CSVLTRSSYEQYF.

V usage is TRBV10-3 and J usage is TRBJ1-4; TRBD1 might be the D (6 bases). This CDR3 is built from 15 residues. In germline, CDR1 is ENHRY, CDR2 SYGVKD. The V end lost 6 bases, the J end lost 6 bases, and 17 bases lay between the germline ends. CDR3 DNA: TGTGCCATCAGCCCGGGTTGGACAGAATATGAAAAACTGTTTTTT. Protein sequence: CAISPGWTEYEKLFF.

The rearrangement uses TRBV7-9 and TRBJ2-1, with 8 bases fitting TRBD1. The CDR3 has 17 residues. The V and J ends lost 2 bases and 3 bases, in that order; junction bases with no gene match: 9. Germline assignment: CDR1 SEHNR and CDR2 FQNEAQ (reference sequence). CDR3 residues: CASSLPWTGNFYNEQFF. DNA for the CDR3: TGTGCCAGCAGCTTACCCTGGACAGGGAATTTCTACAATGAGCAGTTCTTC. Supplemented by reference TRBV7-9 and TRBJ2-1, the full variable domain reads DTGVSQNPRHKITKRGQNVTFRCDPISEHNRLYWYRQTLGQGPEFLTYFQNEAQLEKSRLLSDRFSAERPKGSFSTLEIQRTEQGDSAMYLCASSLPWTGNFYNEQFFGPGTRLTVL.

CDR3: CASSYPGKGAKNIQYF. The CDR3 DNA follows: TGTGCCAGCAGCTACCCAGGAAAGGGAGCCAAAAACATTCAGTACTTC. This sequence joins TRBV2 and TRBJ2-4; D gene unclear. The CDR3 sequence is 16 residues long. Per germline, CDR1 SNHLY and CDR2 FYNNEI. V lost 6 bases and J lost 0, with 15 bases in between.

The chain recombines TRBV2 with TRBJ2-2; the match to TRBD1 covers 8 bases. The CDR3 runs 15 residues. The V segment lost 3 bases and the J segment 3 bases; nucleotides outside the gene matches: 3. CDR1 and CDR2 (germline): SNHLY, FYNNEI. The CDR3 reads CASSEDRDHTGELFF. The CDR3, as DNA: TGTGCCAGCAGTGAGGACAGGGACCACACCGGGGAGCTGTTTTTT.

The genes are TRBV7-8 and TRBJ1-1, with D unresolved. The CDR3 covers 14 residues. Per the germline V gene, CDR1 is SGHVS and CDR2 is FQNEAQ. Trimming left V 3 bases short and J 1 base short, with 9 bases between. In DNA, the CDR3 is TGTGCCAGCAGCTTTAGCAGGCCGAACACTGAAGCTTTCTTT. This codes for CASSFSRPNTEAFF.

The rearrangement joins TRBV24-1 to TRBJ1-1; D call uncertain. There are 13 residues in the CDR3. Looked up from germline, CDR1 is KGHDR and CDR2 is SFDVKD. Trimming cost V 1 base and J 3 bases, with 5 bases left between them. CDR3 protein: CATSDFGDTEAFF. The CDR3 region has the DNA TGTGCCACCAGTGATTTCGGGGACACTGAAGCTTTCTTT.

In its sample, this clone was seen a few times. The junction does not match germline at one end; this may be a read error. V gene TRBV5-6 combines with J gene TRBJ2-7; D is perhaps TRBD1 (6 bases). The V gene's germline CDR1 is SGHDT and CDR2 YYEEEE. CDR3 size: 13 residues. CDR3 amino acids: CASSRQVSFEQYF. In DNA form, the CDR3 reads TGTGCCAGCAGTCGACAGGTCTCCTTCGAGCAGTACTTC.

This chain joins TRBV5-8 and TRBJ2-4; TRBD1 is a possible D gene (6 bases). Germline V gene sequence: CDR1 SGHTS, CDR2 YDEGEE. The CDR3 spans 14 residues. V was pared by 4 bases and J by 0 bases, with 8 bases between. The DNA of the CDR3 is TGTGCCAGCAGCCCAGGGGAAGCCAAAAACATTCAGTACTTC. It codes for CASSPGEAKNIQYF.

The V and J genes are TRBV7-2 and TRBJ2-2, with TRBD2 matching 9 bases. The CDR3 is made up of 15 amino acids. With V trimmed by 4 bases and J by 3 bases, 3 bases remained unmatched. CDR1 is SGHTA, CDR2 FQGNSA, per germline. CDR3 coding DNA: TGTGCCAGCAGCTGGTTAGCGGGAGACACCGGGGAGCTGTTTTTT. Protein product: CASSWLAGDTGELFF. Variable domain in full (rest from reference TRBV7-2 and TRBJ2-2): GAGVSQSPSNKVTEKGKDVELRCDPISGHTALYWYRQSLGQGLEFLIYFQGNSAPDKSGLPSDRFSAERTGGSVSTLTIQRTQQEDSAVYLCASSWLAGDTGELFFGEGSRLTVL.

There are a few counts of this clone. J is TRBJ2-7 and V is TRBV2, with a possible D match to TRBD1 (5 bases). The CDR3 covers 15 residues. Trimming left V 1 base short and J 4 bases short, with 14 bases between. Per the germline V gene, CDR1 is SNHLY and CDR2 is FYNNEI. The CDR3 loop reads CASSEVDQPGYEQYF. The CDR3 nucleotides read TGTGCCAGCAGTGAAGTGGACCAGCCAGGGTACGAGCAGTACTTC.

CDR3 loop: CASTRFGMNTEAFF. The CDR3 nucleotides are TGTGCCAGCACCCGGTTTGGTATGAACACTGAAGCTTTCTTT. The chain uses TRBV13 and TRBJ1-1; no reliable D call. Per the germline V gene, CDR1 is PRHDT and CDR2 is FYEKMQ (reference sequence). Trimming cost V 7 bases and J 0 bases, with 12 bases left between them. This CDR3 spans 14 amino acids.

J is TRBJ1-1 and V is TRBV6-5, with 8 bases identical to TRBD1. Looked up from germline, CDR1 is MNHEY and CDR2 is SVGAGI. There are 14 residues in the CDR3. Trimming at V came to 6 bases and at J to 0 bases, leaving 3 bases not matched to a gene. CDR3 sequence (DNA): TGTGCCAGCAGCAGGGGACAGGTGAACACTGAAGCTTTCTTT. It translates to CASSRGQVNTEAFF.

Here the CDR3 DNA reads TGTGCCAGCAGCCGTAGACAGGGAACGGACATTCAGTACTTC. Translated, it gives CASSRRQGTDIQYF. V is TRBV9 and J is TRBJ2-4, with 7 bases matching TRBD1. The CDR3 runs 14 residues. The V segment lost 4 bases and the J segment 8 bases; nucleotides outside the gene matches: 9. Germline V gene sequence: CDR1 SGDLS, CDR2 YYNGEE.